This T cell receptor beta chain was documented in a study of radiotherapy plus CTLA-4 blockade in lung cancer (dated by TCRdb to about 2018). In the study overall: Objective responses were observed in 15% to 20% of enrolled patients, and disease control was achieved in less than 40%.

The study at large found these results: Increased serum interferon-beta after radiation, together with early dynamic changes in blood T cell clones, were reported to be the strongest predictors of response. After treatment with radiotherapy and ipilimumab, TCR clones that originated in tumors expanded in peripheral blood.

In this study, focal radiation therapy paired with CTLA-4 blockade (ipilimumab) was tested in patients who had chemo-refractory metastatic non-small-cell lung cancer. The CDR3 spans 13 residues, from the cysteine through the phenylalanine. Only CDR3 DNA remains: 39 bases, in frame from the first base. CDR1 and CDR2 were assigned from the germline V gene (reference sequence) as MNHNY and SVGAGI. Trimmed from V: 2 bases; trimmed from J: 4 bases; junction bases lacking a gene match: 1. In regard to this clone: The antigen it binds to is not known. No base quality information exists; no much larger clone differs at one position.

Library preparation used the immunoSEQ multiplex PCR assay. In TCRdb, the immuneACCESS table is reduced to in-frame sequences with V and J assigned. These tables do not hold every clone; where another copy was compared, an unresolved V gene accounts for under half, and the others remain unexplained. This sample holds roughly 90,000 clones; almost 90% were observed only once. 4% to 6% of the sample comes from the top ten. The sample in question was peripheral blood, obtained from a patient treated with radiotherapy plus ipilimumab. The source of this sequence is a human donor with non-small cell lung cancer that progressed on radiotherapy plus ipilimumab. Recombination linked TRBV6-6 to TRBJ1-2; TRBD1 aligns with 7 central bases. Here the CDR3 is given as CASSYRTGYGYTF. In nucleotides, the sequence is TGTGCCAGCAGTTACCGGACAGGCTATGGCTACACCTTC.